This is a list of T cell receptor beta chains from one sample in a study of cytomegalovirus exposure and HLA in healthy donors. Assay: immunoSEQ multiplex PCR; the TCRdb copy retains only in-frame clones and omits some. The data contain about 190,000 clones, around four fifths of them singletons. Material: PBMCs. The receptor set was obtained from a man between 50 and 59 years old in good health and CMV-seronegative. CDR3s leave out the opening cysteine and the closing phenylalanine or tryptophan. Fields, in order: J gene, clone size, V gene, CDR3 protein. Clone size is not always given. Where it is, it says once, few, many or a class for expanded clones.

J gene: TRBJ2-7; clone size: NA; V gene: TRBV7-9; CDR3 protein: SSSTGGHEQY
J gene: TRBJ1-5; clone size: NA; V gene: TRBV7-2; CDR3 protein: ASSLELSNQPQH
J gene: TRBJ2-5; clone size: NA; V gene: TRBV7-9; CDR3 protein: ASSLTGTVETQY
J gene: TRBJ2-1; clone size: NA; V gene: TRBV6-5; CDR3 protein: ASSYASGSIYEQF
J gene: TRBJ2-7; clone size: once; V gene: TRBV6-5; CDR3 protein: ASSYGGTGGSEQY
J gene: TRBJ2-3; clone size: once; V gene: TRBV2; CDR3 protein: ASSYTDTQY
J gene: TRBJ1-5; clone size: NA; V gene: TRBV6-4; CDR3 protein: ASSERLQGPCNQPQH
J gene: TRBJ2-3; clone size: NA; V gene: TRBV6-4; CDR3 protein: ASSDSDGRAATQY
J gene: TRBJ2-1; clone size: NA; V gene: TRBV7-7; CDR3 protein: ASSPAAGGYNEQF
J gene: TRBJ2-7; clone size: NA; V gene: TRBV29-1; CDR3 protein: SVEDLDCYEQY
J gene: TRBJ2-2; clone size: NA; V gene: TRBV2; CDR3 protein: ASSPGLATTGELF
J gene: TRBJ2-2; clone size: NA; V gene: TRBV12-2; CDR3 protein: ASRLDFRDSQNTGELF
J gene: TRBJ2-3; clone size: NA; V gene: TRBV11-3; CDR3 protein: ASSPARSTDTQY
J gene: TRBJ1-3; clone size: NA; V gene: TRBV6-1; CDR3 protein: ASSEQEHSGNTIY
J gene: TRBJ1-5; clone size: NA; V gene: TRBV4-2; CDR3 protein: ASSMDRGEHQPQH
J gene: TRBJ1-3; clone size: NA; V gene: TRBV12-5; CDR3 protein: ASATGGAGNTIY
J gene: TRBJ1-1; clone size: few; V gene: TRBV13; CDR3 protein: ASSSQSTGRWTEAF